This T cell receptor (beta chain) appears in the sequencing data of a study of cytomegalovirus exposure and HLA in healthy donors. For the study at large: As an earlier analysis found, 150 million to 200 million T cells yielded 95 million to 130 million unique TCR beta sequences.

The study, taken as a whole, reports: Earlier analysis looked at TCR beta V segments, and most were productive about 90% or about 30% of the time. Beyond CMV serostatus, there was no information to go on about immune exposure. Rarity characterized most TCR sequences, yet some public TCRs appeared in many donors.

PCR amplification relied on 60 Vbeta primers (plus 13 Jbeta primers). Method: immunoSEQ multiplex PCR; TCRdb's copy keeps in-frame clones and lacks some. The sample lists about 140,000 clones; approximately 79% were seen once. As to this clone: Antigen specificity is unknown.

This CDR3 is built from 16 residues. Deletions cut 5 bases from V and 0 bases from J, with 14 bases between. Germline CDR1 reads SGHTA; CDR2 reads FQGNSA. The specimen was PBMCs. V gene TRBV7-2 combines with J gene TRBJ2-1; possible D gene TRBD1, 6 bases. This sequence originates from a man aged 18-30 years in good health and CMV-seronegative. The CDR3 region has the DNA TGTGCCAGCAGCACCGGACAGCCCAGCTCCTACAATGAGCAGTTCTTC. It encodes CASSTGQPSSYNEQFF.